These T cell receptor beta chains were read from a single sample in a study of CD8+CD57+ T cells in acquired aplastic anemia. From the reads, TCRdb called clonotypes with MiXCR, one entry per CDR3 protein. The repertoire holds 250,000 to 300,000 distinct CDR3 sequences, with roughly half as singletons. Sequencing input: sorted CD4+, CD8+, or CD8+CD57+ T cells (not recorded which) from PBMCs. The receptors derive from a human donor with severe aplastic anemia or a healthy control (not recorded which). Each CDR3 is given with its conserved first and last residue. A D gene is named only where the DNA matches it firmly. Expanded clones are given a class, and other clones once, few, many or no size at all.

CDR3 protein: CSAAYVNNTEAFF
CDR3 DNA: TGCAGTGCTGCCTACGTGAATAACACTGAAGCTTTCTTT
J gene: TRBJ1-1
D gene: -
clone size: -
V gene: TRBV20-1

CDR3 protein: CASTTGHYNSPLHF
CDR3 DNA: TGTGCCAGCACCACCGGGCATTATAATTCACCCCTCCACTTT
J gene: TRBJ1-6
D gene: -
clone size: many
V gene: TRBV27

CDR3 protein: CASSLAGTDFSPLHF
CDR3 DNA: TGTGCCAGCAGCTTAGCGGGAACGGACTTTTCACCCCTCCACTTT
J gene: TRBJ1-6
D gene: -
clone size: few
V gene: TRBV7-2

CDR3 protein: CAGVPQHF
CDR3 DNA: TGTGCCGGCGTGCCCCAGCATTTT
J gene: TRBJ1-5
D gene: -
clone size: -
V gene: TRBV12-5

CDR3 protein: CSASEARKRNQPQHF
CDR3 DNA: TGCAGTGCTAGTGAGGCAAGAAAGCGGAATCAGCCCCAGCATTTT
J gene: TRBJ1-5
D gene: -
clone size: -
V gene: TRBV20-1

CDR3 protein: CASSVRSTYNEQFF
CDR3 DNA: TGTGCCAGCAGTGTTAGGTCAACCTACAATGAGCAGTTCTTC
J gene: TRBJ2-1
D gene: -
clone size: once
V gene: TRBV2

CDR3 protein: CAIEGGRVNNEQFF
CDR3 DNA: TGTGCCATCGAGGGCGGGAGGGTAAACAATGAGCAGTTCTTC
J gene: TRBJ2-1
D gene: TRBD2
clone size: -
V gene: TRBV10-3

CDR3 protein: CASSHNRYEQYF
CDR3 DNA: TGTGCCAGCAGCCATAACCGTTACGAGCAGTACTTC
J gene: TRBJ2-7
D gene: -
clone size: -
V gene: TRBV6-5

CDR3 protein: CSARGSPGTTYYEQYF
CDR3 DNA: TGCAGTGCTAGAGGAAGCCCCGGGACTACCTACTACGAGCAGTACTTC
J gene: TRBJ2-7
D gene: TRBD2
clone size: few
V gene: TRBV20-1

CDR3 protein: CASGLGPLGPYEQYF
CDR3 DNA: TGTGCTAGTGGTTTGGGACCCCTCGGACCCTACGAGCAGTACTTC
J gene: TRBJ2-7
D gene: -
clone size: many
V gene: TRBV12-5

CDR3 protein: CASSLGWGAPLHF
CDR3 DNA: TGTGCCAGCAGCTTAGGATGGGGGGCACCCCTCCACTTT
J gene: TRBJ1-6
D gene: -
clone size: -
V gene: TRBV7-2

CDR3 protein: CSARSILAQDNEQFF
CDR3 DNA: TGCAGTGCTAGATCCATACTAGCGCAAGACAATGAGCAGTTCTTC
J gene: TRBJ2-1
D gene: TRBD2
clone size: many
V gene: TRBV20-1

CDR3 protein: CASSMGGGAYEQYF
CDR3 DNA: TGTGCCAGTAGTATGGGGGGGGGCGCCTACGAGCAGTACTTC
J gene: TRBJ2-7
D gene: -
clone size: many
V gene: TRBV19

CDR3 protein: CASSLDLGDTIYF
CDR3 DNA: TGTGCCAGCAGCTTAGACCTGGGTGACACCATATATTTT
J gene: TRBJ1-3
D gene: -
clone size: -
V gene: TRBV7-9

CDR3 protein: CASSLVPAGQETQYF
CDR3 DNA: TGTGCCAGCAGCTTGGTCCCTGCAGGGCAAGAGACCCAGTACTTC
J gene: TRBJ2-5
D gene: -
clone size: -
V gene: TRBV5-4

CDR3 protein: CAISGGGTGGVFQPQHF
CDR3 DNA: TGTGCCATCAGTGGAGGGGGGACAGGGGGCGTATTTCAGCCCCAGCATTTT
J gene: TRBJ1-5
D gene: TRBD1
clone size: -
V gene: TRBV10-1

CDR3 protein: CAGSIGGARLSYEQYF
CDR3 DNA: TGTGCCGGCAGCATAGGCGGGGCACGCCTTTCCTACGAGCAGTACTTC
J gene: TRBJ2-7
D gene: -
clone size: -
V gene: TRBV6-5

CDR3 protein: CAISESNSRLAGGSSYNEQFF
CDR3 DNA: TGTGCCATCAGTGAGTCGAACTCCAGACTAGCGGGAGGAAGCTCCTACAATGAGCAGTTCTTC
J gene: TRBJ2-1
D gene: TRBD2
clone size: -
V gene: TRBV10-3

CDR3 protein: CASSDPSGGPDNEQFF
CDR3 DNA: TGTGCCAGCAGTGACCCTAGTGGGGGGCCTGACAATGAGCAGTTCTTC
J gene: TRBJ2-1
D gene: -
clone size: -
V gene: TRBV25-1

CDR3 protein: CASSLGRRKNSPLHF
CDR3 DNA: TGTGCCAGCAGCTTAGGGAGGAGGAAGAATTCACCCCTCCACTTT
J gene: TRBJ1-6
D gene: -
clone size: many
V gene: TRBV11-2

CDR3 protein: CASSEKAFRPPVEQYF
CDR3 DNA: TGTGCCAGCAGTGAAAAGGCGTTTCGGCCTCCTGTCGAGCAGTACTTC
J gene: TRBJ2-7
D gene: -
clone size: few
V gene: TRBV25-1

CDR3 protein: CASSRGGTGTYEQYF
CDR3 DNA: TGTGCCAGCAGCCGTGGTGGGACAGGAACCTACGAGCAGTACTTC
J gene: TRBJ2-7
D gene: TRBD1
clone size: -
V gene: TRBV7-9

CDR3 protein: CAIRQGASGNTIYF
CDR3 DNA: TGTGCCATCAGACAGGGGGCGAGTGGAAACACCATATATTTT
J gene: TRBJ1-3
D gene: TRBD1
clone size: few
V gene: TRBV10-3

CDR3 protein: CASLRLGSYEQYF
CDR3 DNA: TGTGCCAGCCTTAGGTTAGGCTCCTACGAGCAGTACTTC
J gene: TRBJ2-7
D gene: -
clone size: many
V gene: TRBV6-5

CDR3 protein: CASNQGARGYTF
CDR3 DNA: TGTGCCAGCAACCAGGGGGCCAGAGGCTACACCTTC
J gene: TRBJ1-2
D gene: TRBD1
clone size: -
V gene: TRBV7-9

CDR3 protein: CASSGIGSEAFF
CDR3 DNA: TGTGCCAGCAGCGGTATCGGGTCTGAAGCTTTCTTT
J gene: TRBJ1-1
D gene: -
clone size: -
V gene: TRBV25-1

CDR3 protein: CSALFISGANVLTF
CDR3 DNA: TGCAGTGCCCTGTTCATCTCTGGGGCCAACGTCCTGACTTTC
J gene: TRBJ2-6
D gene: -
clone size: few
V gene: TRBV20-1

CDR3 protein: CASSWTGGEIQDGYTF
CDR3 DNA: TGTGCCAGTAGCTGGACGGGGGGCGAAATCCAGGATGGCTACACCTTC
J gene: TRBJ1-2
D gene: -
clone size: -
V gene: TRBV19

CDR3 protein: CSARGSGQTKYGYTF
CDR3 DNA: TGCAGTGCTAGAGGATCAGGACAGACGAAATATGGCTACACCTTC
J gene: TRBJ1-2
D gene: -
clone size: many
V gene: TRBV20-1